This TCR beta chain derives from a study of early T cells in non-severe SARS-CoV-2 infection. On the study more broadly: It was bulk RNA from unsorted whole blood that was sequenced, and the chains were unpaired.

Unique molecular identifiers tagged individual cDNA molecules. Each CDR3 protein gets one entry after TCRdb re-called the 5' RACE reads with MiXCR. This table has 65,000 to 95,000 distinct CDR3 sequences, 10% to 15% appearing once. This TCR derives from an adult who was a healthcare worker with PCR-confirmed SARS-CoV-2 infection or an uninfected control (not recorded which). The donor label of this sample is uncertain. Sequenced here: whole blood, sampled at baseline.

The CDR3: CASRKRNSYEQYF. The DNA of the CDR3 is TGTGCCAGCAGGAAGCGGAACTCCTACGAGCAGTACTTC. The V and J genes are TRBV6-5 and TRBJ2-7, with TRBD2 as a possible D gene (5 bases). This CDR3 comprises 13 residues. V shed 6 bases and J shed 0 bases, with 9 bases lying between them. Germline V gene data show CDR1 as MNHEY and CDR2 as SVGAGI.